This T cell receptor beta chain is drawn from a study of cytomegalovirus exposure and HLA in healthy donors. Study-wide background: Drawn from HLA-typed donors, about 85 million unique TCRs were held in an early data release. Study-wide findings and caveats: Fewer than 20,000 TCR beta sequences were associated with HLA alleles at 0.05 false discovery rate in a later analysis.

13 Jbeta primers and 60 Vbeta primers were used for the PCR. TCRdb's copy holds only in-frame clones and misses some; the assay was immunoSEQ multiplex PCR. Here the sample spans over 70,000 clones, 74% being singletons. Remarks on this clone: The antigen remains undetermined.

V was clipped by 1 base and J by 2 bases; unmatched bases: 4. Germline V gives CDR1 SGHNT, CDR2 YYREEE (reference sequence). This CDR3 comprises 15 residues. This clonotype originated in a man younger than 45 in good health and CMV-seropositive. The sample consisted of PBMCs. The chain carries TRBV5-4 and TRBJ2-5; 8 nucleotides match TRBD2. CDR3 nucleotide sequence: TGTGCCAGCAGCTTGAAACTAGCGGAACAAGAGACCCAGTACTTC. As protein: CASSLKLAEQETQYF.